This T cell receptor (beta chain) is drawn from a study of identical twins. There are 15 residues in the CDR3. Per the germline V gene, CDR1 is LGHDT and CDR2 is YNNKEL (reference sequence). Trimming removed 0 bases at V and 5 bases at J, with 13 bases between. TCRdb re-analysed the 5' RACE reads in MiXCR, keeping a single row per CDR3 protein. Among around 680,000 distinct CDR3 sequences listed, roughly 8% were seen once. There are many counts of this clonotype. These same data were also listed under a study on yellow fever vaccine responses in identical twins.

Material: PBMCs. The chain recombines TRBV3-1 with TRBJ2-5, with D perhaps TRBD2 (5 bases). The receptor comes from a woman younger than 35 in good health. The CDR3 DNA sequence: TGTGCCAGCAGCCAAGATTCCCTAGCAAGGGAGACCCAGTACTTC. This translates into CASSQDSLARETQYF.